Reported below is one TCR beta chain. Its recognized antigen is unknown. Base qualities were left out, and no much larger clone turns up one base away. In total, approximately 700 healthy bone marrow donors made up the cohort. Cohort members were all nominally healthy when sampled, although unrecorded immune exposures were likely present. The donor was CMV seronegative and belonged to the group of 320 or so seronegative cohort members. Each donor provided a peripheral blood sample, and peripheral blood mononuclear cells were used for TCR beta sequencing. Genomic DNA was extracted from the blood cell samples with the Qiagen DNeasy Blood Extraction Kit. Library construction relied on the immunoSEQ multiplex PCR assay. A mixture of 60 forward primers for TCR Vbeta segments and 13 reverse primers for TCR Jbeta segments was used in the multiplex PCR. The CDR3 region of rearranged TCR beta genes was amplified from genomic DNA by a multiplex PCR assay. The Illumina HiSeq System was used to sequence the amplified TCR beta libraries as 87-base-pair reads. The authors processed their data as follows. Across the 500 to 850 repertoires, a later analysis counted 75 million to 90 million unique TCR beta chains, 9.5 million to 13 million of which were shared by at least two donors. Raw reads were error-corrected and collapsed into unique sequences by a nearest-neighbor algorithm in which closely related sequences were merged to remove PCR and sequencing errors. V, D and J gene segments were assigned by aligning CDR3 sequences to IMGT reference sequences. For a sequence to be retained, a match of at least six nucleotides was required to both a V gene segment and a J gene segment. A rearrangement counted as productive if the CDR3 had no stop codons and remained in frame with V and J, and every other rearrangement counted as non-productive. CDR3 was defined by IMGT convention, running from the second conserved V-encoded cysteine to the conserved J-encoded phenylalanine. In an earlier analysis of around 540 of the donors, sequences lacking an unambiguous match to a single V gene segment were excluded. An earlier analysis of almost 600 of the donors classified V segments as functional when productive rearrangements were above 56.7% and as segregating when the standard deviation between donors was above 5%. A statistical classification framework was built to diagnose cytomegalovirus status from the catalog of TCR beta chain sequences. A later analysis assigned V and J genes by comparing TCR nucleotide sequences with IMGT/GENE-DB human TR gene sequences. The TCRdist pipeline was used in a later analysis to assign CDR3 sequences and most-parsimonious VDJ recombination scenarios. In a later analysis, each TCR beta chain was defined by its CDR3 amino acid sequence together with its V-gene family, and reads lacking a unique V-gene family were excluded. A later analysis removed over 500 highly shared, low-generation-probability nucleotide sequences to deal with suspected cross-contamination and a sequencing artifact. For each public chain, a later analysis derived a clonal expansion index from normalized ranks of inferred template counts within each repertoire. A later analysis computed generation probabilities with a VDJ recombination model fitted to out-of-frame rearrangements, and checked the results against IGoR. Hypergeometric tests were used in a later analysis to score TCR-TCR, TCR-HLA and TCR-CMV co-occurrence, with a repertoire-size bias correction applied to the TCR pairs. False discovery rates were estimated in a later analysis by permuting HLA or CMV assignments 20 times. In a later analysis, co-occurring TCRs were grouped with DBSCAN, and TCRdist sequence similarity was added when clustering was performed within HLA-allele-positive subsets. Repertoires with fewer than 30,000 or more than 120,000 public chains, plus five repertoires with anomalous nucleotide sharing, were excluded from co-occurrence clustering. TCRdb re-hosts the immuneACCESS table, in-frame sequences only. Its copies lack some clones; in the studies checked, an unresolved V gene accounts for under half of them, and the cause for the rest is not known. Clone size and V and J calls were adopted from that table, with D and trimming inferred from the DNA. The sample yields fewer than 250,000 clones; 85% to 90% were counted once. Roughly 1.9% of the sample goes to the ten largest clones.

Relative to germline, V is missing 8 bases and J is missing 7 bases, with 10 bases of the junction outside any gene match. The CDR3 measures 15 amino acids from cysteine to phenylalanine. The CDR3 DNA has 45 bases and is translated from base 1. CDR1 is given as LNHNV and CDR2 as YYDKDF, both from the germline V gene (reference sequence). The entry originates in a study of cytomegalovirus exposure and HLA in healthy donors (dated by TCRdb to about 2017). Broadly, across the study: An earlier analysis of some 550 of the donors reported 250 to 300 Gb of sequence data and 100 million to 130 million unique TCR beta sequences from 150 million to 200 million T cells. Of the approximately 400 genotyped donors, approximately 80% fell in the genetic ancestry cluster associated with self-reported Caucasian donors. An early release covering 550 to 650 HLA-typed donors comprised around 300 gigabases of sequencing data and tens of millions of unique TCR sequences. In addition to the first cohort of 666 subjects, a separate validation cohort of 120 different subjects was used. The study was designed to test whether signatures of past pathogen exposure could be identified by cataloging public T cell receptors. Among some 400 genotyped donors of the cohort, an average of about 240,000 unique TCR beta nucleotide sequences was sequenced per donor, of which roughly 18% were non-productive. In a later analysis, previously published TCR beta repertoires from 550 to 750 donors were re-analyzed and high-resolution HLA genotyping was added so that TCR occurrence patterns could be studied. Donor age, sex, ethnicity and CMV serostatus were collected together with the repertoire data. Class I and class II HLA loci were covered by the typing at four-digit resolution. Rather than using new phenotypic data, the later analysis identified candidate immune exposures from TCR beta sequences and from how often those sequences occurred across donors. All discovery cohort repertoires had been generated using a single sequencing platform. Roughly 5 DR-DQ haplotypes were handled as single units for association and clustering, since linkage in the cohort was strong. A later genetic analysis used genome-wide SNP genotypes for 398 of the 666 donors, treating that subset as a discovery cohort. An earlier analysis of nearly 600 of the donors applied high-throughput TCR beta sequencing to assess whether each TCR beta V gene segment acted as functional or pseudogenic. Using immunosequencing, the study profiled T cell repertoires from roughly 650 subjects and related those repertoires to cytomegalovirus serostatus. The number of typed donors differed by locus: about 620-640 for A, B, C, DRB1 and DQB1; 500 to 550 for DQA1; 606 for DPA1; and around 490 for DPB1. High-throughput TCR immunosequencing, statistical association of individual TCRs with disease status, and machine learning were combined to predict cytomegalovirus infection status.

Overall study outcomes, separate from this receptor: In an earlier analysis of around 600 of the donors, most TCR beta V segments were observed in productive rearrangements about 87% or about 30% of the time, broadly matching IMGT annotations. This cohort had only TCR beta chains sequenced, and the lack of alpha or paired-chain data limited which features could be detected. When HLA alleles, especially DR and DQ, strongly co-occurred, attributing TCR associations to individual alleles was difficult. The only immune exposure information available for the cohort was CMV serostatus. Correlated functional status among segregating V segments might be attributable to linkage disequilibrium, but an unknown experimental factor could not be ruled out. Because some donors lacked HLA typing at each locus, the association tests relied only on the typed subset. In a later analysis, the rate of TCR association differed among HLA loci, with DRB1 alleles having the most associated TCRs and HLA-C alleles having the fewest. Across donors, most TCR sequences were observed very rarely, whereas some public TCRs were present in many individuals. A further reported finding was that TCR beta sequences accurately predicted the HLA-A and HLA-B alleles for most subjects in the first cohort. Specific HLA alleles were associated with 16,951 TCR beta sequences at a false discovery rate of 0.05 in a later analysis. According to a later analysis, most CMV-associated TCR beta chains appeared to be HLA-restricted, and the HLA associations seemed to be driven largely by CMV exposure. Because counts were too low, about 18 rarely observed V segments, including chromosome 9 orphons, were excluded from the earlier analysis of fewer than 650 of the donors. The presence/absence analyses assumed that sequencing depth was roughly uniform across donors, and that assumption may not be true. In vitro tests confirmed that three of the cytomegalovirus-associated TCR beta chains recognize cytomegalovirus antigens. A group of highly shared sequence variants was considered likely to be a technical artifact of the sequencing pipeline. It was suggested by the authors that the approach could potentially be generalized to other disease states and immunological phenotypes. An association between a missense DCLRE1C variant and V-gene and J-gene trimming of TCR beta chains was found in a later genetic analysis and replicated in an independent cohort. Because the 87-base-pair reads could not distinguish some IMGT-functional V segments, including TRBV6-2 and TRBV6-3, those segments were excluded. The study gave a list of roughly 150 TCR beta chains associated with cytomegalovirus. According to a later genetic analysis, donors in an Asian-associated ancestry cluster had fewer N-insertions in productive TCRs than the approximately 670-donor mean. According to a later analysis, parvovirus B19, influenza, CMV and Epstein-Barr virus appeared linked to several top co-occurrence clusters. Cytomegalovirus status was reported to be diagnosed by the classifier with high specificity and sensitivity in both the original and validation cohorts. In a later analysis, HLA-associated TCR beta chains were found to be more clonally expanded and to have lower generation probabilities than equally common non-associated chains.

The sequence was collected from a woman aged 18-35 years in good health and CMV-seronegative. Material: PBMCs. This chain joins TRBV15 to TRBJ2-2; TRBD2 matches 10 bases in the middle. The CDR3 here reads CATRLAGIGRGELFF. The base sequence is TGTGCCACCCGACTAGCGGGTATCGGGCGCGGGGAGCTGTTTTTT.